This T cell receptor (beta chain) was retrieved from a study of beta chain features in type 1 diabetes. Whole-study results and caveats: The study found that naive, central memory and Treg TCRB repertoires appeared more similar in patients than in healthy donors. TCRB rearrangement may or may not be influenced by HLA type; here this remained unresolved. Type 1 diabetes patients had TCRB CDR3s that were shorter (moderately but significantly so) in all four CD4+ subsets.

This clone was seen only once. Its target is not known. V was pared by 0 bases and J by 8 bases, with 17 bases between. The germline gives CDR1 LNHNV, CDR2 YYDKDF (reference sequence). The CDR3 is 15 amino acids. The authors obtained over 98% purity in all sorted populations. The entirety of the isolated RNA underwent reverse transcription, so expressed TCRB transcripts were sequenced. The data were produced by immunoSEQ multiplex PCR, yet TCRdb's version contains in-frame clones alone and is incomplete. The repertoire holds 850,000 to 900,000 clones, with roughly 15% as singletons. The rearrangement links TRBV15 to TRBJ2-7, with D perhaps given as TRBD1 or TRBD2 (5 bases each). The sequence came from a woman aged 18-35 years in good health. Sequenced input: naive CD4+ T cells from blood. The CDR3 sequence: CATSREAGSRVKQYF. The CDR3 DNA follows: TGTGCCACCAGCAGAGAGGCGGGCTCCAGGGTTAAGCAGTACTTC.